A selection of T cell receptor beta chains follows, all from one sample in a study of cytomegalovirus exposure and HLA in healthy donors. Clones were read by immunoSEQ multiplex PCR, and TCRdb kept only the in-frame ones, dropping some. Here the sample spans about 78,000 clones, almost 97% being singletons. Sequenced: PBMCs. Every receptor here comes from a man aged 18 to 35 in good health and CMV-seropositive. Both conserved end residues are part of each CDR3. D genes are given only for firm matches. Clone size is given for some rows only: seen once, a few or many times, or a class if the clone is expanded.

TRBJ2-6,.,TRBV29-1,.,TGCAGCGTTGAAGCGTGGGAGGATGGGGCCAACGTCCTGACTTTC,CSVEAWEDGANVLTF
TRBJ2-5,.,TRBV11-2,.,TGTGCCAGCAGCCGCGGGACGGTACAAGAGACCCAGTACTTC,CASSRGTVQETQYF
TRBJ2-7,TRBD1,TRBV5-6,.,TGTGCCAGCAGCTTGGGACAGGGTCGGCACGAGCAGTACTTC,CASSLGQGRHEQYF
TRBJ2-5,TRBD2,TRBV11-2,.,TGTGCCAGCAGCAAGACTAGCGGGGTGCAAGAGACCCAGTACTTC,CASSKTSGVQETQYF
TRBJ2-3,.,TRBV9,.,TGTGCCAGCAGCGCACGGACGGGGACTTTTAGCACAGATACGCAGTATTTT,CASSARTGTFSTDTQYF
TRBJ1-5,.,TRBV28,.,TGTGCCAGCAGCCCCATACAGCTTCTTCGGCCCCAGCATTTT,CASSPIQLLRPQHF
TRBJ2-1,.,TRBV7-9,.,TGTGCCAGCAGCTTGGACTCTGATGAGCAGTTCTTC,CASSLDSDEQFF
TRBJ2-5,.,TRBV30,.,TGTGCCTGGACTCAAGGGGCGCCGGGACTTCAAGAGACCCAGTACTTC,CAWTQGAPGLQETQYF
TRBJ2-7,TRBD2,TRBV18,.,TGTGCCAGCTCACCACCCGGACTAGCGGGATCCTACGAGCAGTACTTC,CASSPPGLAGSYEQYF
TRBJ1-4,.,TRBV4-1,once,TGCGCCAGCAGCCAAGCAGGGGTAACTAATGAAAAACTGTTTTTT,CASSQAGVTNEKLFF
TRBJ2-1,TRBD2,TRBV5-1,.,TGCGCCAGCAGCTTGGGGCTAGCGGGAGATGAGCAGTTCTTC,CASSLGLAGDEQFF
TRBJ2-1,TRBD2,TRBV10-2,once,TGCGCCAGCAGTGAGCGCCGAGCGGGAGGCTTCTACAATGAGCAGTTCTTC,CASSERRAGGFYNEQFF
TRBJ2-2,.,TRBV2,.,TGTGCCAGCAGTAATTCTGCGAACACCGGGGAGCTGTTTTTT,CASSNSANTGELFF
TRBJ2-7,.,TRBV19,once,TGTGCCAGTAGTATCCGGGCCTTTGCGGGACAGCTCTACGAGCAGTACTTC,CASSIRAFAGQLYEQYF
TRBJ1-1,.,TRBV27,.,TGTGCCAGCAGCCCCGGGAGGGGGATCACTGAAGCTTTCTTT,CASSPGRGITEAFF
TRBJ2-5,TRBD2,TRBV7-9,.,TGTGCCAGCAGCCATTTTCGGGGGGGCCACCTCCAAGAGACCCAGTACTTC,CASSHFRGGHLQETQYF
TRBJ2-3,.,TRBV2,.,TGTGCCACCACGGGAGTCTTCACAGATACGCAGTATTTT,CATTGVFTDTQYF
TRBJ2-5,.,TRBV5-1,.,TGCGCCAGCAGCTTAGGGGAAGAGACCCAGTACTTC,CASSLGEETQYF
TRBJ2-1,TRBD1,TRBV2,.,TGTGCCAGCAGGACAGGGTACGGTGAGCAGTTCTTC,CASRTGYGEQFF
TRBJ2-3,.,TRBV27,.,TGTGCCAGCAGTTTAGGGGGCGGACGCACAGATACGCAGTATTTT,CASSLGGGRTDTQYF
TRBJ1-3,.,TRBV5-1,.,TGCGCCAGCAGCGACAGCTTCTCTGGAAACACCATATATTTT,CASSDSFSGNTIYF
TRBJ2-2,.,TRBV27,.,TGTGCCAGCAACGGAGCAGGGATGAACACCGGGGAGCTGTTTTTT,CASNGAGMNTGELFF
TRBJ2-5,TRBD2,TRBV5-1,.,TGCGCCAGCAGCCAGCCGGGACTAGCGGGTCAAGAGACCCAGTACTTC,CASSQPGLAGQETQYF
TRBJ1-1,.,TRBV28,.,TGTGCCAACAGGCTCACAGGGATGAGGGTGAACACTGAAGCTTTCTTT,CANRLTGMRVNTEAFF
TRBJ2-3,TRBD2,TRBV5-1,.,TGCGCCAGCAGCTTGAGAGCGGGAGGGCAAGATACGCAGTATTTT,CASSLRAGGQDTQYF
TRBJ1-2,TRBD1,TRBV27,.,TGTGCCAGCGGTTCACCGCGGACAGGGCTCTTCCATGGCTACACCTTC,CASGSPRTGLFHGYTF
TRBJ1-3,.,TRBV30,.,TGTGCCTGGGGACAGACCTCTGGAAACACCATATATTTT,CAWGQTSGNTIYF
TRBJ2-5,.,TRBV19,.,TGTGCCAGTAGTACAAACATTCCCGCAGAGACCCAGTACTTC,CASSTNIPAETQYF
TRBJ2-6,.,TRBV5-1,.,TGCGCCAGCAGCCCTGACAGTAGCTCTGGGGCCAACGTCCTGACTTTC,CASSPDSSSGANVLTF
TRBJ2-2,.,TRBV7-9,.,TGTGCCAGCAGCCACGGACCCCGGAGGTCCGGGGAGCTGTTTTTT,CASSHGPRRSGELFF
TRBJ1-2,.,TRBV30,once,TGTGCCTGGACAGGCTTTTACTATGGCTACACCTTC,CAWTGFYYGYTF